This record covers a single T cell receptor beta chain. The sample originates from a study of beta chain features in type 1 diabetes. CDR3 length: 14 residues. CDR1 is MNHEY and CDR2 is SVGAGI in the germline V gene. Trimming took 5 bases from V and 1 from J, leaving 9 bases between them. As every portion of the isolated RNA was reverse transcribed, the sequencing read expressed TCRB transcripts. Profiled with immunoSEQ multiplex PCR; TCRdb holds only in-frame clones, not every one. This sample carries over 120,000 clones, nearly 9.5% of them seen once, and the ten largest clones take about 0.68%. The specimen was central memory CD4+ T cells from blood. The genes are TRBV6-5 and TRBJ1-3; D possibly corresponds to TRBD1 (5 bases). This sequence was found in a man aged 18-30 years in good health. CDR3 DNA sequence: TGTGCCAGCAGTACAGGTTCTTCTGGAAACACCATATATTTT. Its protein is CASSTGSSGNTIYF.